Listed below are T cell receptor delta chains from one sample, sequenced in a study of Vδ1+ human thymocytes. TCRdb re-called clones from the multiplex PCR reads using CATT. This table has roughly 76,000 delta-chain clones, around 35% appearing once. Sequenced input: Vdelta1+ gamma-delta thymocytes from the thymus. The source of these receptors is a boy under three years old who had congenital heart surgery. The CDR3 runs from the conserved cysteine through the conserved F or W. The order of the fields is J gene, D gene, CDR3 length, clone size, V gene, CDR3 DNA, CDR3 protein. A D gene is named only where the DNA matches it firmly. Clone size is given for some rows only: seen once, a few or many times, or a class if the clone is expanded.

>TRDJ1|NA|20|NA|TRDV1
TGTGCTCTTGGGGCGCCTTCTATATTTAATGGGGGGGCCGACACCGATAAACTCATCTTT
CALGAPSIFNGGADTDKLIF
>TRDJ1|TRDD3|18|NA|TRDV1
TGTGCTCTTGGGGTAGACTGGGGGATACGCCCGTACACCGATAAACTCATCTTT
CALGVDWGIRPYTDKLIF
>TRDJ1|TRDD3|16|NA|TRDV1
TGTGCTCTTGGGGAAATGAGGATGGGGGATACCGATAAACTCATCTTT
CALGEMRMGDTDKLIF
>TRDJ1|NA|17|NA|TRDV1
TGTGCTCTGCGCGCCCATCCGGTGGGGACGTACACCGATAAACTCATCTTT
CALRAHPVGTYTDKLIF
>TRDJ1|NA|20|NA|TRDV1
TGTGCTCTTGGGTTCAGACCGCGCCCCAAAACTACAACCTACACCGATAAACTCATCTTT
CALGFRPRPKTTTYTDKLIF
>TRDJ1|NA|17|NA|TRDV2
TGTGCCACCGAGGGATCCCGCTTTACAAAGTACACCGATAAACTCATCTTT
CATEGSRFTKYTDKLIF
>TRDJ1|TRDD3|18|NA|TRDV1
TGTGCTCTTGGGGAACTAGGGGGACGTACTGGGGGATCAGATAAACTCATCTTT
CALGELGGRTGGSDKLIF
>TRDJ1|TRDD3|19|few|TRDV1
TGTGCTCTTGGGCCGCCCGTACTGGGGGACTCCCACCCCACCGATAAACTCATCTTT
CALGPPVLGDSHPTDKLIF
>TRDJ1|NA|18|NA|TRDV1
TGTGCTCTTGGGGAACTAGATAGGCCCCTACCGTGCACCGATAAACTCATCTTT
CALGELDRPLPCTDKLIF
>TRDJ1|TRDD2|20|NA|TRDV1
TGTGCTCTTGGGGAACATGGTTCCCTTCCTCGGAACCCTTACACCGATAAACTCATCTTT
CALGEHGSLPRNPYTDKLIF
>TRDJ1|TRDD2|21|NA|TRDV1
TGTGCTCTTGGGGCCAGGCCCCTTCCTACCTGGGGATATGCCCTCACCGATAAACTCATCTTT
CALGARPLPTWGYALTDKLIF
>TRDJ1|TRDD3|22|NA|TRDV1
TGTGCTCTTGGGGACAAAGGACTTCCCGGAGGTACTGGGGACCCTTACACCGATAAACTCATCTTT
CALGDKGLPGGTGDPYTDKLIF
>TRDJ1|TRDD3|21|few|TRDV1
TGTGCTCTAGGCGAGGGCACGCGTGAATCGGTGGGGGATACCCGCACCGATAAACTCATCTTT
CALGEGTRESVGDTRTDKLIF
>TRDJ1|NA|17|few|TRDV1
TGTGCTCTTGGGGATCCATATGCAGGCTGGGCGTCGGGTAAACTCATCTTT
CALGDPYAGWASGKLIF
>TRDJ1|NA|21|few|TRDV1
TGTGCTCTTGGGGGCCCGGTCACTTCCCTTTGTACTGGGAATCAAACCGATAAACTCATCTTT
CALGGPVTSLCTGNQTDKLIF
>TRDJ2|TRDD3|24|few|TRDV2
TGTGCCTGTGACACCGTCGACACCGGCGGAGGGTCCTCGGGATACGTGGCTTTGACAGCACAACTCTTCTTT
CACDTVDTGGGSSGYVALTAQLFF
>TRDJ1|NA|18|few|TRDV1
TGTGCTCTTGGGGAAGTGTCCCCACCCCGCTGGTCGTACGATAAACTCATCTTT
CALGEVSPPRWSYDKLIF
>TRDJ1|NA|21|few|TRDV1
TGTGCTCTTGGGGAACTAGTCGGAAGAACGAGGTGGGATATCGGCACCGATAAACTCATCTTT
CALGELVGRTRWDIGTDKLIF
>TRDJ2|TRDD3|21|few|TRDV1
TGTGCTCTTGGGGAACTGCCCTTAACCCACTGGGGGATACAATTGACAGCACAACTCTTCTTT
CALGELPLTHWGIQLTAQLFF
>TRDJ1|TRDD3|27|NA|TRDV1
TGTGCTCTTGGGGAATTAGGACGCCTAGTACTGGGGGACCCCTCCATCCCCAGATACGATGGCACCGATAAACTCATCTTT
CALGELGRLVLGDPSIPRYDGTDKLIF
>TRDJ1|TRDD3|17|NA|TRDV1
TGTGCTCTTGGGGAGATACGCTGGGGGATACGCACCGATAAACTCATCTTT
CALGEIRWGIRTDKLIF
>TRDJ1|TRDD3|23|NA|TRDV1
TGTGCTCTTGGGGACCTCCTTCCCCCTAGTTTGGGGGATACAGAGGAGTACACCGATAAACTCATCTTT
CALGDLLPPSLGDTEEYTDKLIF
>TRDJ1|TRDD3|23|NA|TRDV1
TGTGCTCTTGGGGAACTCCCTCCCCACACTGGGGGACCTCCTCAACCGTACACCGATAAACTCATCTTT
CALGELPPHTGGPPQPYTDKLIF
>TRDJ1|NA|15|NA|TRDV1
TGTGCTCTTGGGGAATCAGGGGAAAGCGGCGATAAACTCATCTTT
CALGESGESGDKLIF
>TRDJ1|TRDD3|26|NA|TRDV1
TGTGCTCTTGGGGAACTACCTGTTCCTACTGCCTGTACTGGGGGATACGCCCCCAAGTACACCGATAAACTCATCTTT
CALGELPVPTACTGGYAPKYTDKLIF
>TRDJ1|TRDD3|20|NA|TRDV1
TGTGCTCTTGGGGAAGATAATGAGTCTTCGGCTGGGGGATACACCGATAAACTCATCTTT
CALGEDNESSAGGYTDKLIF